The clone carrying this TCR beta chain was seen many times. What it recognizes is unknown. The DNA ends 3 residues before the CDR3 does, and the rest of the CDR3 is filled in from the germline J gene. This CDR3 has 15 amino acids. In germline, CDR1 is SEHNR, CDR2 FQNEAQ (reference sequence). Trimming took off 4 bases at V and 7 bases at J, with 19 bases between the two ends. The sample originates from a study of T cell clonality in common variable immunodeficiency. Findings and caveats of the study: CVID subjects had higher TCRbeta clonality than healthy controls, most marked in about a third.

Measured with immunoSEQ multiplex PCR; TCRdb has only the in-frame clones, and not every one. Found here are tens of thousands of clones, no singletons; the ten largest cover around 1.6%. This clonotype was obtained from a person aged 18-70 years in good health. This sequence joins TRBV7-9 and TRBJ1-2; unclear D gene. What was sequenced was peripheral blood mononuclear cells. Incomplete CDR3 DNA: TGTGCCAGCAGCTCCGGGCGCGGGGATTTCGGTGGC. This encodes CASSSGRGDFGG. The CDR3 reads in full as CASSSGRGDFGGYTF.